The rows below give T cell receptor beta chains drawn from one sample of a study of identical twins. From the 5' RACE reads, TCRdb called clonotypes with MiXCR, one entry per CDR3 protein. The sample includes about 730,000 distinct CDR3 sequences, around 21% of them seen just once. The same sample was also studied in work on T cells expressing NK-cell markers.

Source material: PBMCs. The receptors come from a woman aged 18-35 years in good health. CDR3s include the opening cysteine and the closing phenylalanine or tryptophan.

v_gene | CDR3aa
TRBV20-1 | CSAALAPEGTDTQYF
TRBV6-1 | CASGTDHPQETQYF
TRBV5-8 | CASSLLVRGASNQPQHF
TRBV20-1 | CSARESENYGYTF
TRBV27 | CASGSGGLAGNEQFF
TRBV7-9 | CSSSLSSENTIYF
TRBV20-1 | CSARESSSGRALRFF
TRBV2 | CASSENSPHEQFF
TRBV25-1 | CASSESDPNQPQHF
TRBV29-1 | CSVEDTVWETQYF
TRBV5-1 | CASSLDGQGATGELFF
TRBV6-5 | CASSYSILGSTDTQYF
TRBV20-1 | CSARQALQETQYF
TRBV12-3/TRBV12-4 | CASSLMPPENEQFF
TRBV5-1 | CASSLLSEGRPTDTQYF
TRBV20-1 | CSARDRTGGYEQYF
TRBV7-2 | CASSLVSLAVQYF
TRBV12-3/TRBV12-4 | CASSSYYSTDTQYF
TRBV7-2 | CASSPRTAYTEAFF
TRBV29-1 | CSVENGNTIYF
TRBV29-1 | CSVEEGGFGEKLFF
TRBV20-1 | CSARLAGGTEQYF
TRBV27 | CASSDLAGLGADTQYF
TRBV2 | CASIPDGVFNEQFF
TRBV6-1 | CASSLSGGLTDTQYF
TRBV15 | CATSRDAGVYGYTF
TRBV6-2/TRBV6-3 | CASSPKGQGGYGYTF
TRBV12-3/TRBV12-4 | CASSFPKYTQYF
TRBV7-9 | CASSSDRGGNEQFF
TRBV7-2 | CASSLSERDSPWEDQFF
TRBV7-2 | CASSLVGQGGGYTF
TRBV7-2 | CASSSGAGRGEDYGYTF
TRBV15 | CATSGFSGSLGRQYF
TRBV29-1 | CSVGTWTAVSNYGYTF
TRBV20-1 | CSATDRLQETQYF
TRBV27 | CASSLVRPNSPLHF
TRBV7-3 | CASSPPPGGDRTDTQYF
TRBV5-1 | CASSFGTSGRAFLYEQYF
TRBV20-1 | CSARERGPHEQFF
TRBV18 | CASSPSGTSGRGEQYF
TRBV12-3/TRBV12-4 | CASSPGRSINIQYF
TRBV9 | CASSVASAGTDTQYF
TRBV20-1 | CCARDPLETSGSDEQFF
TRBV5-1 | CASSIGTGWRTDTQYF
TRBV5-1 | CASSLDGTTEPDTQYF
TRBV20-1 | CSASNNAKNIQYF
TRBV20-1 | CSATRLAGAYNEQFF
TRBV9 | CASSADGSPEQYF
TRBV27 | CASSLGAAYGYTF
TRBV5-5 | CASSLGGSPNQPQHF
TRBV12-3/TRBV12-4 | CAAIRGFTEAFF
TRBV6-1 | CAKLSSREETQYF
TRBV7-9 | CASSLELAGYTF
TRBV11-2 | CASSLDLGTSGRDLEQFF
TRBV10-3 | CAISERDGLGTEAFF
TRBV7-8 | CASSLRPSALAKNIQYF
TRBV7-2 | CASTSQTGTNEKLFF
TRBV5-1 | CASSGHRVRKITGTDTQYF
TRBV11-2 | CASSPWTSGREETQYF